The 9 T cell receptor beta chains given below trace back to one sample, sequenced in a study of cytomegalovirus exposure and HLA in healthy donors. In the PCR, 60 Vbeta and 13 Jbeta primers were used. Only in-frame clones appear in the TCRdb table, and some are missing; sequencing was by immunoSEQ multiplex PCR. Counted here are about 260,000 clones, around four fifths occurring once; the ten biggest clones make up roughly 2%. Input material: PBMCs. These receptors were taken from a woman in her thirties or forties in good health and CMV-seropositive.

The chain couples TRBV18 to TRBJ1-1, with a tentative D call TRBD1 (5 bases). CDR3 length: 15 residues. Trimming took 1 base from V and 5 from J, leaving 14 bases between them. Looked up from germline, CDR1 is KGHSH and CDR2 is LQKENI. CDR3 DNA sequence: TGTGCCAGCTCACCACAGCAGGGCCAGAGGACTGAAGCTTTCTTT. The encoded protein is CASSPQQGQRTEAFF.

The V call is TRBV15, the J call TRBJ1-4, with 7 bases aligning to TRBD1. Per the germline V gene, CDR1 is LNHNV and CDR2 is YYDKDF (reference sequence). The V segment lost 4 bases and the J segment 7 bases; nucleotides outside the gene matches: 9. This CDR3 region has 15 residues. CDR3: CATSTQQPGGEKLFF. CDR3 sequence (DNA): TGTGCCACCAGCACCCAACAGCCAGGGGGTGAAAAACTGTTTTTT.

This sequence joins TRBV28 and TRBJ2-1, with D perhaps TRBD1 (5 bases). This CDR3 contains 15 residues. Trimming removed 1 base at V and 2 bases at J, with 9 bases between. Germline values: CDR1 MDHEN, CDR2 SYDVKM. The CDR3 DNA is TGTGCCAGCAGTTTATTGGAGACAGCCTACAATGAGCAGTTCTTC. It is translated as CASSLLETAYNEQFF.

The chain joins TRBV7-2 to TRBJ2-7; TRBD2 agrees at 10 bases. Per germline, CDR1 SGHTA and CDR2 FQGNSA. V dropped 1 base and J dropped 3; count of bases not matched to a gene: 6. The CDR3 has 16 amino acids. The CDR3 DNA reads TGTGCCAGCAGCTTAGTCTCTAGCGGGAGATTCTACGAGCAGTACTTC. This encodes CASSLVSSGRFYEQYF.

The chain has TRBV11-3 and TRBJ2-7; D might be TRBD2 (6 bases). The CDR3 covers 14 residues. Trimming cost V 6 bases and J 5 bases, with 17 bases left between them. Germline assignment: CDR1 SGHNT and CDR2 YENEEA. For the CDR3, the DNA is TGTGCCAGCAGTTTTTCCGGGAGACCCCACGAGCAGTACTTC. Translating gives CASSFSGRPHEQYF.

There are a few counts of this clone. V usage is TRBV25-1 and J usage is TRBJ2-3; tentatively, D is TRBD1 (6 bases). This CDR3 is built from 17 residues. The germline CDR1 and CDR2 sequences are MGHDK and SYGVNS. With 3 bases removed from V and 4 bases from J, the gap between germline ends came to 20 bases. The CDR3 coding sequence is TGTGCCAGCAGTGACCGCGAAAACAGGGAGTCAGCAGATACGCAGTATTTT. It is translated as CASSDRENRESADTQYF.

The rearrangement links TRBV9 to TRBJ2-1, with D tentatively TRBD2 (5 bases). The germline V and J ends were trimmed by 6 bases and 3 bases, with 13 bases remaining between them. CDR3 length: 14 amino acids. Germline V gives CDR1 SGDLS, CDR2 YYNGEE. In nucleotides, the CDR3 is TGTGCCAGCAAGGAGGTGGGATTCTACAATGAGCAGTTCTTC. Translated: CASKEVGFYNEQFF. The full variable domain, rest sourced from reference TRBV9 and TRBJ2-1, is DSGVTQTPKHLITATGQRVTLRCSPRSGDLSVYWYQQSLDQGLQFLIQYYNGEERAKGNILERFSAQQFPDLHSELNLSSLELGDSALYFCASKEVGFYNEQFFGPGTRLTVL.

This clone was detected only once. In nucleotides, the CDR3 is TGTGCCAGCAGCGTCGGTACCTTGATTGGACAAGACTCCTATAATTCACCCCTCCACTTT. Protein product: CASSVGTLIGQDSYNSPLHF. The V call is TRBV9, the J call TRBJ1-6, with D possibly being TRBD1 (5 bases). Germline values: CDR1 SGDLS, CDR2 YYNGEE. This CDR3 is 20 amino acids long. V was cut by 2 bases and J by 0 bases, with 21 bases left in between.

This sequence joins TRBV27 and TRBJ1-4, with D possibly matching TRBD1 (5 bases). Trimming shortened V by 5 bases and J by 0 bases, and 16 bases separated the two germline ends. CDR1 and CDR2 from the germline V gene are MNHEY and SMNVEV (reference sequence). The CDR3 extends over 17 amino acids. The CDR3 DNA reads as TGTGCCAGCAGTCCCACGGGGAGGGGCGCAACTAATGAAAAACTGTTTTTT. Amino acid sequence: CASSPTGRGATNEKLFF.